This is a list of T cell receptor beta chains from one sample in a study of spatial heterogeneity in lung cancer. TCRdb independently ran MiXCR on the 5' RACE reads; one entry per CDR3 protein. The sample yields tens of thousands of distinct CDR3 sequences, 12% seen once. Sequences were derived from PBMCs, sampled at follow-up. These TCRs come from a male donor with early-stage non-small cell lung cancer. Each CDR3 is given with its conserved first and last residue. Fields, in order: V gene, CDR3 length, J gene, CDR3 protein.

>TRBV30|12|TRBJ2-1
CAWSPRGNEQFF
>TRBV11-3|13|TRBJ2-5
CASSLGIQETQYF
>TRBV5-1|13|TRBJ2-5
CASSQGLVETQYF
>TRBV6-1|14|TRBJ2-3
CASSEELALDTQYF
>TRBV6-2/TRBV6-3|13|TRBJ1-5
CASTDGGNQPQHF
>TRBV5-1|18|TRBJ1-6
CASSLENLGTGFHSPLHF
>TRBV7-9|11|TRBJ1-2
CASSYQDGYTF
>TRBV7-3|12|TRBJ1-2
CASSSQGSGYTF
>TRBV19|15|TRBJ2-1
CASSKSGRVGNEQFF
>TRBV7-2|11|TRBJ2-3
CASSLHDTQYF
>TRBV6-5|15|TRBJ2-7
CASSYIGGETYEQYF
>TRBV20-1|12|TRBJ1-2
CSARYRGFGYTF
>TRBV6-5|11|TRBJ1-1
CASSRDSEAFF
>TRBV30|15|TRBJ1-2
CAWGDRGLGGYGYTF
>TRBV7-8|14|TRBJ2-1
CASSPPRDWDRRFF
>TRBV20-1|14|TRBJ2-1
CSAETSGSVNEQFF
>TRBV5-1|16|TRBJ2-3
CASSLAPGAGTDTQYF
>TRBV27|14|TRBJ1-4
CARITGGYGEKLFF
>TRBV3-1|17|TRBJ2-7
CASSQDWSGVDPYEQYF
>TRBV29-1|15|TRBJ1-2
CSVADSAGANYGYTF
>TRBV30|12|TRBJ2-7
CAWIGQVYEQYF
>TRBV7-9|15|TRBJ2-3
CASSFQRGGPDTQYF
>TRBV6-5|17|TRBJ2-3
CASSNPSGGAGADTQYF
>TRBV5-1|13|TRBJ1-5
CASSTDGNQPQHF
>TRBV20-1|15|TRBJ2-2
CSARRTGGPTGELFF
>TRBV10-3|14|TRBJ2-1
CAISGQGAYNEQFF
>TRBV12-3/TRBV12-4|13|TRBJ2-2
CASRGDFTGELFF
>TRBV6-5|15|TRBJ2-1
CASSQTGGRGNEQFF
>TRBV7-8|15|TRBJ1-5
CASSLAATANQPQHF
>TRBV4-3|15|TRBJ2-5
CASSQAPGQQETQYF
>TRBV18|14|TRBJ1-2
CASSPGGDSYGYTF
>TRBV7-2|15|TRBJ1-5
CASSTQRTGLQPQHF
>TRBV5-1|15|TRBJ1-1
CASSLTGTMNTEAFF
>TRBV5-1|16|TRBJ1-4
CASSRGQGATNEKLFF
>TRBV12-3/TRBV12-4|14|TRBJ1-5
CASKGGQSNQPQHF
>TRBV12-3/TRBV12-4|15|TRBJ1-1
CASSRPGQGNTEAFF
>TRBV11-1|13|TRBJ2-3
CASSLPPADTQYF
>TRBV28|14|TRBJ2-7
CASSPPTGRIEQYF
>TRBV9|14|TRBJ2-5
CASTQGTGRETQYF